The 17 T cell receptor beta chains given below trace back to one sample, sequenced in a study of blood T cell repertoires in COVID-19. Libraries were prepared by immunoSEQ multiplex PCR; TCRdb keeps only in-frame clonotypes and omits some of them. The sample includes some 460,000 clones, about nine tenths seen only once; the top ten take about 0.7%. The sequenced sample consisted of PBMCs or T cells enriched from blood (not recorded which). The source of these receptors is a woman aged 18-30 years who had recovered from COVID-19.

The gene calls are TRBV27 and TRBJ1-1, with D possibly TRBD1 on 6 matching bases. CDR1 is MNHEY and CDR2 is SMNVEV in the germline V gene (reference sequence). V was clipped by 8 bases and J by 5 bases, with 15 bases between them. There are 13 residues in the CDR3. This CDR3 reads CASGYRDRTEAFF. DNA of the CDR3: TGTGCCAGCGGTTACAGGGACCGGACTGAAGCTTTCTTT.

This chain links TRBV6-6 with TRBJ1-5; tentative D call: TRBD1 (5 bases). Trimming pared 6 bases from V and 6 bases from J, leaving 24 bases between. This CDR3 region has 17 residues. The germline V gene encodes CDR1 MNHNY and CDR2 SVGAGI (reference sequence). The CDR3 loop is CASSRGRDVGGSQPQHF. CDR3 sequence (DNA): TGTGCCAGCAGCCGAGGGAGGGACGTAGGTGGGAGTCAGCCCCAGCATTTT.

The V gene is TRBV30, the J gene TRBJ2-5; D is perhaps TRBD1 (5 bases). The CDR3 totals 15 residues. Germline V CDR1 and CDR2: GTSNPN, SVGIG (reference sequence). V was cut by 3 bases and J by 3 bases, with 17 bases left in between. Here the CDR3 reads CAWSRRARGEETQYF. Here the CDR3 DNA reads TGTGCCTGGAGCCGCAGGGCCCGAGGAGAAGAGACCCAGTACTTC.

The chain combines TRBV24-1 with TRBJ2-3; 11 bases are shared with TRBD1. This CDR3 comprises 14 residues. V shed 9 bases, J shed 4 bases, and the junction held 5 bases outside the gene matches. Looked up from germline, CDR1 is KGHDR and CDR2 is SFDVKD. CDR3 residues: CATGGQGVADTQYF. CDR3 coding DNA: TGTGCCACCGGGGGACAGGGGGTGGCAGATACGCAGTATTTT.

The V gene is TRBV30, the J gene TRBJ1-2; D is unresolved. The CDR3 has 15 residues. V lost 3 bases and J 4 bases, leaving 18 bases between the germline ends. The germline V gene has CDR1 GTSNPN and CDR2 SVGIG (reference sequence). The CDR3 DNA is TGTGCCTGGAGCGCCGTTTGGACGGGGAGCTATGGCTACACCTTC. It is translated as CAWSAVWTGSYGYTF.

V gene TRBV12-5 combines with J gene TRBJ1-4; 7 nucleotides align to TRBD1. The CDR3 extends over 15 amino acids. Germline V gene lookup returns CDR1 LGHNT and CDR2 FRNRAP. Trimming removed 7 bases from V and 3 bases from J; junction bases left unmatched: 8. The CDR3 here is CASVPDRASNEKLFF. As DNA, the CDR3 is TGTGCTAGTGTTCCAGACAGGGCCTCTAATGAAAAACTGTTTTTT.

V is TRBV5-4 and J is TRBJ1-1; D may be TRBD1 (5 bases). Deletions cut 5 bases from V and 2 bases from J, with 13 bases between. Germline V CDR1 and CDR2: SGHNT, YYREEE (reference sequence). The length of the CDR3 is 14 residues. In DNA, the CDR3 is TGTGCCAGCAGTTCCGGGGGGGGTAACACTGAAGCTTTCTTT. Residues: CASSSGGGNTEAFF.

This sequence joins TRBV29-1 and TRBJ1-1, with 7 bases that match TRBD1. Germline lookup yields CDR1 SQVTM and CDR2 ANQGSEA. CDR3 length: 12 residues. The V and J ends lost 7 bases and 2 bases, in that order; junction bases with no gene match: 4. The CDR3 DNA is TGCAGCGGTTACAGGGGCAACACTGAAGCTTTCTTT. The encoded protein is CSGYRGNTEAFF.

The genes are TRBV29-1 and TRBJ1-2; 7 bases fit TRBD1. The CDR3 runs to 13 residues. With V trimmed by 6 bases and J by 7 bases, 11 bases remained unmatched. Germline assignment: CDR1 SQVTM and CDR2 ANQGSEA. CDR3 in DNA: TGCAGCGTGGCAGGAGGGGGCAGGAGTGGCTACACCTTC. It yields the protein CSVAGGGRSGYTF.

V usage is TRBV6-4 and J usage is TRBJ2-5; maybe TRBD1 (5 bases). This CDR3 comprises 16 residues. In germline, CDR1 is MRHNA, CDR2 SNTAGT. V lost 3 bases and J 7 bases, leaving 21 bases between the germline ends. The CDR3 reads CASSEGARPFRTTQYF. In DNA, the CDR3 is TGTGCCAGCAGTGAAGGGGCCAGGCCTTTTAGGACGACCCAGTACTTC.

The rearrangement uses TRBV28 and TRBJ2-6; D remains ambiguous. CDR3 size: 14 residues. Germline assignment: CDR1 MDHEN and CDR2 SYDVKM. V was cut by 6 bases and J by 1 base, with 7 bases left in between. The CDR3 protein is CASSLISGANVLTF. CDR3 DNA: TGTGCCAGCAGCTTAATATCTGGGGCCAACGTCCTGACTTTC. Variable domain in full (rest from reference TRBV28 and TRBJ2-6): DVKVTQSSRYLVKRTGEKVFLECVQDMDHENMFWYRQDPGLGLRLIYFSYDVKMKEKGDIPEGYSVSREKKERFSLILESASTNQTSMYLCASSLISGANVLTFGAGSRLTVL.

The rearrangement links TRBV18 to TRBJ1-1; TRBD1 matches 7 bases. This CDR3 is built from 15 residues. With V trimmed by 6 bases and J by 1 base, 8 bases remained unmatched. Germline CDR1 is KGHSH and CDR2 is LQKENI. This CDR3 is CASSPGQAENTEAFF. As DNA, the CDR3 is TGTGCCAGCTCCCCAGGACAGGCAGAGAACACTGAAGCTTTCTTT.

V usage is TRBV5-4 and J usage is TRBJ1-1; D perhaps matches TRBD1 (5 bases). V shed 4 bases and J shed 4 bases, with 14 bases lying between them. CDR1 and CDR2 (germline): SGHNT, YYREEE (reference sequence). The CDR3 runs 14 residues. In nucleotides, the CDR3 is TGTGCCAGCAGCCCCGCCCCGGGGGGCACTGAAGCTTTCTTT. It is translated as CASSPAPGGTEAFF.

The chain recombines TRBV2 with TRBJ2-5; unclear D gene. Deletions cut 3 bases from V and 1 base from J, with 15 bases between. Germline values: CDR1 SNHLY, CDR2 FYNNEI. The CDR3 totals 16 residues. The CDR3 protein is CASSDALFGSQETQYF. The DNA of the CDR3 is TGTGCCAGCAGTGACGCCTTGTTCGGGTCCCAAGAGACCCAGTACTTC.

The rearrangement uses TRBV6-5 and TRBJ1-1, with D maybe TRBD1 (5 bases). The CDR3 is made up of 11 amino acids. V was shortened by 6 bases and J by 8 bases, with 10 bases between the two germline ends. In germline, CDR1 is MNHEY, CDR2 SVGAGI. The CDR3 reads CASSYGGEAFF. CDR3 in DNA: TGTGCCAGCAGCTACGGGGGGGAAGCTTTCTTT.

The genes are TRBV5-1 and TRBJ1-1, with D uncertain. Germline lookup yields CDR1 SGHRS and CDR2 YFSETQ. The V end lost 3 bases, the J end lost 3 bases, and 9 bases lay between the germline ends. This CDR3 has 13 residues. The CDR3 nucleotides read TGCGCCAGCAGCTCTCCGGAGGACACTGAAGCTTTCTTT. Amino acids: CASSSPEDTEAFF.

The CDR3 reads CASKLERGVYNEQFF. CDR3 DNA sequence: TGTGCCAGTAAGCTCGAGCGGGGGGTTTACAATGAGCAGTTCTTC. The rearrangement joins TRBV27 to TRBJ2-1; 9 bases align to TRBD2. V lost 9 bases and J lost 4; bases outside the gene matches: 10. The CDR3 loop spans 15 amino acids. CDR1 and CDR2 (germline): MNHEY, SMNVEV (reference sequence).